This T cell receptor beta chain was retrieved from a study of blood T cell repertoires in COVID-19. Study-level background: The samples span acute and convalescent COVID-19 from the United States, Italy and Spain. PBMCs, B-cell-depleted T cells, or T cells were the source of the cDNA or gDNA that made up the material.

Here immunoSEQ multiplex PCR was the method, and the copy in TCRdb shows in-frame clones only, minus some. The data contain 80,000 to 100,000 clones, over 75% of them singletons. The CDR3 spans 17 residues. V lost 5 bases, J lost 5 bases, and 22 bases lay in between. Germline values: CDR1 SGHTA, CDR2 FQGNSA. The chain is built from TRBV7-2 and TRBJ1-3, with a weak D call TRBD1 (5 bases). This sequence was found in a man between 60 and 75 years old with acute or convalescent COVID-19. Source material: peripheral blood. This CDR3 reads CASSVNFQGGARNTIYF. The CDR3 DNA reads TGTGCCAGCAGCGTCAATTTTCAGGGAGGTGCTAGAAACACCATATATTTT.